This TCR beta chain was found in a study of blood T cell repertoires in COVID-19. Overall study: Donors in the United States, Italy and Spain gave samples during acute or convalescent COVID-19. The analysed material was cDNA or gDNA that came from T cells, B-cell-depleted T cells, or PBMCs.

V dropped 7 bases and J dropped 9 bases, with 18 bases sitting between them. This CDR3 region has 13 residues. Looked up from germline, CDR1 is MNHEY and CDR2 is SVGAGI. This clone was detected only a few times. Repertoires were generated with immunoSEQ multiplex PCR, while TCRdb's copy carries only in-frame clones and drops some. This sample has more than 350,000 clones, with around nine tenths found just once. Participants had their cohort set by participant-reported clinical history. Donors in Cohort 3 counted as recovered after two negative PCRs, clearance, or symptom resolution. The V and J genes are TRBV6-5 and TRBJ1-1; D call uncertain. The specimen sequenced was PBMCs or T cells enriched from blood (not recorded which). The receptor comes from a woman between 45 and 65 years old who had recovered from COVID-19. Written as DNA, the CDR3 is TGTGCCAGCAAGGACCGGGGAGGCTTTAAAGCTTTCTTT. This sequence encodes CASKDRGGFKAFF.